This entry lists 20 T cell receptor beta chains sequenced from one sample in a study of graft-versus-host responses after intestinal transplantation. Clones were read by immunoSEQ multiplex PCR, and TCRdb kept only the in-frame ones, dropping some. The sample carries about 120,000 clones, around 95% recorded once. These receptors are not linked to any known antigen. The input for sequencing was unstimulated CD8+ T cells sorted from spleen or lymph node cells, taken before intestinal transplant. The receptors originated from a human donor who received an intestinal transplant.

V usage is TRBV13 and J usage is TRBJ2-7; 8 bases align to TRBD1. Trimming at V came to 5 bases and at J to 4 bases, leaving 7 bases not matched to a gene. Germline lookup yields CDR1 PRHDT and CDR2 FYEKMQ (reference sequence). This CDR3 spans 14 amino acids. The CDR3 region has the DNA TGTGCCAGCAGCCTCCGGGACAGGCTTTACGAGCAGTACTTC. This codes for CASSLRDRLYEQYF.

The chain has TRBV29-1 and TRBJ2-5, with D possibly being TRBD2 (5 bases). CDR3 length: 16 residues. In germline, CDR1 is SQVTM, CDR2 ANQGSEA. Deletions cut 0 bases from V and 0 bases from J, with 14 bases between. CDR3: CSVEEGRRAYQETQYF. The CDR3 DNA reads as TGCAGCGTTGAAGAAGGACGGCGGGCGTACCAAGAGACCCAGTACTTC.

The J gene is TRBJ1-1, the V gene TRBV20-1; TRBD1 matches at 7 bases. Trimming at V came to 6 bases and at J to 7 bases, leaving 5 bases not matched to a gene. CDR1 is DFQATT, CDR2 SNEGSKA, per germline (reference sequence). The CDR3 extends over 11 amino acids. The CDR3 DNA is TGCAGTGCCCTTCGACAGGGTGAAGCTTTCTTT. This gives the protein CSALRQGEAFF.

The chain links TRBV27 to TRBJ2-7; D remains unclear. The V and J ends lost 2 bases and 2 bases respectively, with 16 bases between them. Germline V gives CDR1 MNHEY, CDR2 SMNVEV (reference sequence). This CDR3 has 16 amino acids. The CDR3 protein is CASSLALPARPYEQYF. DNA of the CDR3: TGTGCCAGCAGTTTAGCCCTCCCCGCCAGACCCTACGAGCAGTACTTC.

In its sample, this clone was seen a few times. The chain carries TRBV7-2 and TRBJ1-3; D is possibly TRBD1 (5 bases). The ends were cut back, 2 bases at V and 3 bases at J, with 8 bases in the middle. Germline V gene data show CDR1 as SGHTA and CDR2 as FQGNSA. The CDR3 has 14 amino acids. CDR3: CASSLLGVGNTIYF. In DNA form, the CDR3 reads TGTGCCAGCAGCTTATTGGGGGTTGGAAACACCATATATTTT.

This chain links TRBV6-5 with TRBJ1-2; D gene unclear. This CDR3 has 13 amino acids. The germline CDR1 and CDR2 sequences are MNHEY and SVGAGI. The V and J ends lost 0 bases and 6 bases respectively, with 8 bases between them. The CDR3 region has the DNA TGTGCCAGCAGTTACTCGATTGGGGATGGCTACACCTTC. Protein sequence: CASSYSIGDGYTF.

The CDR3 bases are TGCAGCGTTGAAGATTGGGATATTGAAGCTTTCTTT. Protein sequence: CSVEDWDIEAFF. J is TRBJ1-1 and V is TRBV29-1; no clear D. V was pared by 0 bases and J by 7 bases, with 9 bases between. CDR3 length: 12 amino acids. CDR1 SQVTM and CDR2 ANQGSEA come from the germline V gene. Filled out from reference TRBV29-1 and TRBJ1-1, the complete variable domain reads SAVISQKPSRDICQRGTSLTIQCQVDSQVTMMFWYRQQPGQSLTLIATANQGSEATYESGFVIDKFPISRPNLTFSTLTVSNMSPEDSSIYLCSVEDWDIEAFFGQGTRLTVV.

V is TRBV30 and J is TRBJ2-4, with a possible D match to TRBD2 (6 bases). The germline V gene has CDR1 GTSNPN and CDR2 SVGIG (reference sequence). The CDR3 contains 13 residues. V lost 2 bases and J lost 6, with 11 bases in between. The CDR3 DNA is TGTGCCTGGAGTTTTAGCGGACCAAACATTCAGTACTTC. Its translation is CAWSFSGPNIQYF.

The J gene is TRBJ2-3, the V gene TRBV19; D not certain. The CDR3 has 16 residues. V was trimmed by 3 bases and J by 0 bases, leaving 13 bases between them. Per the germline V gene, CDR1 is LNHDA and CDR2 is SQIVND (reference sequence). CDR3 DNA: TGTGCCAGTAGTATGGGTTTAACCCTTAGCACAGATACGCAGTATTTT. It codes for CASSMGLTLSTDTQYF.

The CDR3 loop is CASSEFKGWLAGVYEQYF. Here the CDR3 DNA reads TGTGCCAGCAGTGAATTTAAAGGATGGCTAGCGGGAGTCTACGAGCAGTACTTC. The chain combines TRBV6-1 with TRBJ2-7; 10 positions agree with TRBD2. J lost 3 bases, V lost 2 bases, and 13 bases had no gene match. This CDR3 has 18 residues. The V gene's germline CDR1 is MNHNS and CDR2 SASEGT.

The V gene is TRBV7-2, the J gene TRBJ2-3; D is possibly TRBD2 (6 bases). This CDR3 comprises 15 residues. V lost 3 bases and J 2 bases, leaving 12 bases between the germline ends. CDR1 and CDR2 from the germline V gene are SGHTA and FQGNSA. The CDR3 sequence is CASSLTRANTDTQYF. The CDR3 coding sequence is TGTGCCAGCAGCTTGACTAGGGCTAACACAGATACGCAGTATTTT.

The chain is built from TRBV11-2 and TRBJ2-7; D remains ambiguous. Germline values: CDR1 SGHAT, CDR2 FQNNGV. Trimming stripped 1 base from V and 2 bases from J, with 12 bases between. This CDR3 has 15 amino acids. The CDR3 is CASSLVPRQPYEQYF. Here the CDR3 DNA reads TGTGCCAGCAGCTTAGTTCCACGACAACCCTACGAGCAGTACTTC.

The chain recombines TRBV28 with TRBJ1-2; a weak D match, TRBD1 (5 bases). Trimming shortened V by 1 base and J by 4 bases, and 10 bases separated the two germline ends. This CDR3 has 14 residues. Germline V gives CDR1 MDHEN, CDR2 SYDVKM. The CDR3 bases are TGTGCCAGCAGTTTATCTGGGACTTCCTATGGCTACACCTTC. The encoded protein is CASSLSGTSYGYTF.

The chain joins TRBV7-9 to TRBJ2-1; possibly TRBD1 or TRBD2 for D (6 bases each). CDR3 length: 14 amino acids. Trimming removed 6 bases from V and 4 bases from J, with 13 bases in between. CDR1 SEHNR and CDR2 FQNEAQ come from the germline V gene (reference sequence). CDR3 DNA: TGTGCCAGCAGGGAGGGGGGCCTATACAATGAGCAGTTCTTC. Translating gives CASREGGLYNEQFF.

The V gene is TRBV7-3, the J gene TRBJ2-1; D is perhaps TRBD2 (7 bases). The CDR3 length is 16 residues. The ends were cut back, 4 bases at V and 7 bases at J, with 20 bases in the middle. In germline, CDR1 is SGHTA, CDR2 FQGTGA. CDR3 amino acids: CASSSTGTNLRNEQFF. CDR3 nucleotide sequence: TGTGCCAGCAGCTCAACAGGGACTAATTTGCGGAATGAGCAGTTCTTC. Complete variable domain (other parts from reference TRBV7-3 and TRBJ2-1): GAGVSQTPSNKVTEKGKYVELRCDPISGHTALYWYRQSLGQGPEFLIYFQGTGAADDSGLPNDRFFAVRPEGSVSTLKIQRTERGDSAVYLCASSSTGTNLRNEQFFGPGTRLTVL.

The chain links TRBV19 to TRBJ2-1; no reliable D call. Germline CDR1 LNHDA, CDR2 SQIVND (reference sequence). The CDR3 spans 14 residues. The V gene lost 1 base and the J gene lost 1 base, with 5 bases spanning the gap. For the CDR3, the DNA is TGTGCCAGTAGTATAGCGGTATCCTACAATGAGCAGTTCTTC. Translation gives CASSIAVSYNEQFF. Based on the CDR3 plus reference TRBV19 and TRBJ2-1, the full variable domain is DGGITQSPKYLFRKEGQNVTLSCEQNLNHDAMYWYRQDPGQGLRLIYYSQIVNDFQKGDIAEGYSVSREKKESFPLTVTSAQKNPTAFYLCASSIAVSYNEQFFGPGTRLTVL.

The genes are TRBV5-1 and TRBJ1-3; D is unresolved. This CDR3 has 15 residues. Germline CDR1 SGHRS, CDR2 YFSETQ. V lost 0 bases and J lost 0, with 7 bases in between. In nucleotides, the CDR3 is TGCGCCAGCAGCTTGGACAGTCACTCTGGAAACACCATATATTTT. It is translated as CASSLDSHSGNTIYF. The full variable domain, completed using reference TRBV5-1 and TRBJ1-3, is KAGVTQTPRYLIKTRGQQVTLSCSPISGHRSVSWYQQTPGQGLQFLFEYFSETQRNKGNFPGRFSGRQFSNSRSEMNVSTLELGDSALYLCASSLDSHSGNTIYFGEGSWLTVV.

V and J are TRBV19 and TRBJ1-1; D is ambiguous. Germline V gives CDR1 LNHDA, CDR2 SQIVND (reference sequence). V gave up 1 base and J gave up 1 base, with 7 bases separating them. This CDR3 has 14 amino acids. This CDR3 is CASSIVRGNTEAFF. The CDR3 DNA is TGTGCCAGTAGTATAGTGCGGGGGAACACTGAAGCTTTCTTT.

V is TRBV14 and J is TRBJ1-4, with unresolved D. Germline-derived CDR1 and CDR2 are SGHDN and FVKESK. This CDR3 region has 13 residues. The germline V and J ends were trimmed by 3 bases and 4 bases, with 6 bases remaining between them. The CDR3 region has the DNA TGTGCCAGCAGCCAGGGATTTAATGAAAAACTGTTTTTT. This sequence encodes CASSQGFNEKLFF. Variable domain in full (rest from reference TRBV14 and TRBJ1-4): EAGVTQFPSHSVIEKGQTVTLRCDPISGHDNLYWYRRVMGKEIKFLLHFVKESKQDESGMPNNRFLAERTGGTYSTLKVQPAELEDSGVYFCASSQGFNEKLFFGSGTQLSVL.

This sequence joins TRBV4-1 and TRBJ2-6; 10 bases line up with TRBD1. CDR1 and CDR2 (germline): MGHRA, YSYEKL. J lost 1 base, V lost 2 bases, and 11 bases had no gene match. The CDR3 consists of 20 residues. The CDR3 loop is CASSQLSVPGQGSGANVLTF. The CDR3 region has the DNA TGCGCCAGCAGCCAATTATCAGTCCCGGGACAGGGGTCTGGGGCCAACGTCCTGACTTTC.